This T cell receptor (beta chain) was sequenced in a study of blood T cell repertoires in COVID-19. In the study overall: Sites across the United States, Italy and Spain contributed samples from acute and convalescent COVID-19. The cDNA or gDNA used as material had been derived from T cells, B-cell-depleted T cells, or PBMCs.

Produced via immunoSEQ multiplex PCR; TCRdb's table is partial and in-frame only. Among around 97,000 clones listed, almost 90% were seen once. In germline, CDR1 is SGDLS, CDR2 YYNGEE. V dropped 2 bases and J dropped 4 bases, with 12 bases sitting between them. CDR3 size: 14 residues. The sequence was collected from a human donor in a cohort sampled during active COVID-19. The rearrangement links TRBV9 to TRBJ1-1, with D unresolved. Sample: peripheral blood. The CDR3: CASSVQQVGTEAFF. CDR3 sequence (DNA): TGTGCCAGCAGCGTCCAGCAGGTTGGCACTGAAGCTTTCTTT.